This TCR beta chain is from a study of cytomegalovirus exposure and HLA in healthy donors. Study-wide points: The authors listed some 160 TCR beta chains as cytomegalovirus-associated. Specific recognition of CMV antigens was confirmed in vitro for three chains (all CMV-associated). Subsequent analysis revealed that first-cohort TCR clusters tended to co-occur in the 120 or so validation repertoires. Cytomegalovirus status, reportedly, was diagnosed with high specificity and sensitivity by the classifier.

V was trimmed by 2 bases and J by 1 base, leaving 6 bases between them. The CDR3 consists of 13 residues. The germline V gene encodes CDR1 SGHRS and CDR2 YFSETQ. Sequenced by immunoSEQ multiplex PCR; TCRdb stores in-frame clones only, minus some. This sample carries 260,000 or so clones, 90% of them seen once, and the ten largest clones take approximately 3.1%. Concerning this clone itself: Its antigen is unidentified.

This sequence joins TRBV5-1 and TRBJ2-5; D uncertain. This TCR was sampled from a woman in her twenties or thirties in good health and CMV-seronegative. The sequencing sample was made of PBMCs. The CDR3 protein is CASSLRTQETQYF. The DNA of the CDR3 is TGCGCCAGCAGCTTACGGACCCAAGAGACCCAGTACTTC. The full variable domain, its missing parts supplied by reference TRBV5-1 and TRBJ2-5, is KAGVTQTPRYLIKTRGQQVTLSCSPISGHRSVSWYQQTPGQGLQFLFEYFSETQRNKGNFPGRFSGRQFSNSRSEMNVSTLELGDSALYLCASSLRTQETQYFGPGTRLLVL.